This passage covers 30 T cell receptor beta chains from one sample sequenced in a study of cytomegalovirus exposure and HLA in healthy donors. PCR used 60 Vbeta primers and 13 Jbeta primers. Using immunoSEQ multiplex PCR, the repertoire was profiled, and TCRdb retains in-frame clones only, with some absent. The sample yields around 150,000 clones, around 88% seen once. The sequenced sample was PBMCs. The receptors here all came from a woman in her 30s in good health and CMV-seronegative.

The V and J genes are TRBV5-1 and TRBJ2-6; 9 nucleotides line up with TRBD1. Losses at the gene ends were 2 bases for V and 2 bases for J; bases not matched to a gene: 8. The CDR3 spans 18 residues. Per germline, CDR1 SGHRS and CDR2 YFSETQ. In DNA, the CDR3 is TGCGCCAGCAGCTTTCGAACCGGGACAGGGACTGGGGCCAACGTCCTGACTTTC. It yields the protein CASSFRTGTGTGANVLTF.

The table lists this clone with a count of one. The CDR3, as DNA: TGTGCCAGCAGTTTTTCTACTGACAGGGCCTCCTACGAGCAGTACTTC. Translating it yields CASSFSTDRASYEQYF. The gene calls are TRBV28 and TRBJ2-7; 7 positions agree with TRBD1. Germline V CDR1 and CDR2: MDHEN, SYDVKM. The trim removed 3 bases at V and 0 bases at J, leaving 8 bases unmatched. This CDR3 has 16 amino acids.

A single count supports this clone. The chain has TRBV5-1 and TRBJ1-1; 8 bases line up with TRBD1. This CDR3 has 15 amino acids. Germline CDR1 is SGHRS and CDR2 is YFSETQ. Germline trimming cut 3 bases from V and 1 base from J; bases unmatched to any gene: 5. The CDR3 nucleotides read TGCGCCAGCAGCTCCCGCGGACAGGGGAACACTGAAGCTTTCTTT. Translation gives CASSSRGQGNTEAFF. The full variable domain, with the rest looked up from reference TRBV5-1 and TRBJ1-1, is KAGVTQTPRYLIKTRGQQVTLSCSPISGHRSVSWYQQTPGQGLQFLFEYFSETQRNKGNFPGRFSGRQFSNSRSEMNVSTLELGDSALYLCASSSRGQGNTEAFFGQGTRLTVV.

The J gene is TRBJ2-2, the V gene TRBV6-5, with 7 bases lining up with TRBD1. This CDR3 is 15 amino acids long. CDR1 and CDR2 from the germline V gene are MNHEY and SVGAGI. The V gene end was trimmed by 5 bases and the J gene end by 0 bases; junction bases not matched to a gene: 3. The CDR3 nucleotides are TGTGCCAGCAGTCCACAGGGGACGAACACCGGGGAGCTGTTTTTT. Its protein is CASSPQGTNTGELFF.

V usage is TRBV19 and J usage is TRBJ2-5, with TRBD1 matching 9 bases. The length of the CDR3 is 12 residues. In germline, CDR1 is LNHDA, CDR2 SQIVND (reference sequence). V gave up 9 bases and J gave up 5 bases; unmatched junction bases: 4. CDR3 nucleotides: TGTGCCAGCCGGGACAGGGACGAGACCCAGTACTTC. It translates to CASRDRDETQYF. The variable domain in full, with the rest retrieved from reference TRBV19 and TRBJ2-5, is DGGITQSPKYLFRKEGQNVTLSCEQNLNHDAMYWYRQDPGQGLRLIYYSQIVNDFQKGDIAEGYSVSREKKESFPLTVTSAQKNPTAFYLCASRDRDETQYFGPGTRLLVL.

The CDR3 loop is CAWSDGGDSPLHF. CDR3 nucleotides: TGTGCCTGGAGTGATGGGGGGGATTCACCCCTCCACTTT. The gene calls are TRBV30 and TRBJ1-6, with D tentatively TRBD1 (5 bases). Trimming stripped 1 base from V and 8 bases from J, with 9 bases between. Germline CDR1 reads GTSNPN; CDR2 reads SVGIG (reference sequence). The CDR3 sequence is 13 residues long. Full variable domain (rest looked up from reference TRBV30 and TRBJ1-6): SQTIHQWPATLVQPVGSPLSLECTVEGTSNPNLYWYRQAAGRGLQLLFYSVGIGQISSEVPQNLSASRPQDRQFILSSKKLLLSDSGFYLCAWSDGGDSPLHFGNGTRLTVT.

The chain links TRBV18 to TRBJ2-5, with 11 bases that match TRBD1. Trimming at V came to 4 bases and at J to 5 bases, leaving 3 bases not matched to a gene. Germline V gene sequence: CDR1 KGHSH, CDR2 LQKENI. There are 14 residues in the CDR3. The CDR3 DNA reads TGTGCCAGCTCACAGGACAGGGGGCCGGAGACCCAGTACTTC. This codes for CASSQDRGPETQYF.

The chain carries TRBV5-1 and TRBJ1-2, with TRBD1 identical over 7 bases. CDR3 length: 15 residues. V lost 5 bases and J lost 6; bases outside the gene matches: 13. Germline CDR1 reads SGHRS; CDR2 reads YFSETQ. The CDR3 loop reads CASSLTPDRKDGYTF. The CDR3 coding sequence is TGCGCCAGCAGTTTGACCCCGGACAGGAAGGATGGCTACACCTTC.

The rearrangement uses TRBV6-1 and TRBJ1-1, with D possibly TRBD1 on 6 matching bases. Trimming shortened V by 8 bases and J by 1 base, and 14 bases separated the two germline ends. The CDR3 runs 14 residues. Looked up from germline, CDR1 is MNHNS and CDR2 is SASEGT. CDR3 nucleotides: TGTGCCAGCGTGCCCGGGACACCGAACACTGAAGCTTTCTTT. Its protein product is CASVPGTPNTEAFF.

The CDR3 spells CAWSVNLNTEAFF. CDR3 nucleotide sequence: TGTGCCTGGAGTGTTAACTTGAACACTGAAGCTTTCTTT. V and J are TRBV30 and TRBJ1-1; D gene uncertain. Germline CDR1 GTSNPN, CDR2 SVGIG (reference sequence). The CDR3 is 13 amino acids. The V and J ends lost 0 bases and 0 bases respectively, with 5 bases between them.

V and J are TRBV27 and TRBJ2-7, with no clear D. The CDR3 is 16 residues long. The germline V and J ends were trimmed by 1 base and 2 bases, with 15 bases remaining between them. Germline CDR1 and CDR2: MNHEY and SMNVEV (reference sequence). The CDR3 DNA reads as TGTGCCAGCAGTTTATTGGCTTCCTCTGAAGCCTACGAGCAGTACTTC. Its translation: CASSLLASSEAYEQYF.

The genes are TRBV19 and TRBJ1-1; unclear D gene. V was pared by 3 bases and J by 8 bases, with 16 bases between. The length of the CDR3 is 14 residues. The V gene's germline CDR1 is LNHDA and CDR2 SQIVND (reference sequence). DNA of the CDR3: TGTGCCAGTAGTATCAGTGGGCCGGGAGCCGAAGCTTTCTTT. This sequence encodes CASSISGPGAEAFF.

The chain couples TRBV30 to TRBJ1-4; 9 positions agree with TRBD1. The CDR3 length is 15 residues. The trim removed 1 base at V and 8 bases at J, leaving 8 bases unmatched. In germline, CDR1 is GTSNPN, CDR2 SVGIG (reference sequence). The CDR3 coding sequence is TGTGCCTGGAGTGGTAACAGGGGGCCTAGGGAAAAACTGTTTTTT. Translation: CAWSGNRGPREKLFF.

The chain has TRBV10-1 and TRBJ2-3; tentative D call: TRBD1 (6 bases). V lost 10 bases to trimming and J lost 4 bases, with 18 bases between them. Per germline, CDR1 WNHNN and CDR2 SYGVQD (reference sequence). The CDR3 is 14 residues long. As DNA, the CDR3 is TGCGCCAACCCCCACAGGGTCCATTCAGATACGCAGTATTTT. Protein: CANPHRVHSDTQYF.

This chain joins TRBV29-1 and TRBJ1-4; D is undetermined. V dropped 4 bases and J dropped 10 bases, with 10 bases sitting between them. Germline V gene lookup returns CDR1 SQVTM and CDR2 ANQGSEA. The CDR3 runs 11 residues. The CDR3 sequence is CSVGERGKLFF. CDR3 sequence (DNA): TGCAGCGTTGGGGAACGGGGAAAACTGTTTTTT. The entire variable domain, with the rest obtained from reference TRBV29-1 and TRBJ1-4, is as follows: SAVISQKPSRDICQRGTSLTIQCQVDSQVTMMFWYRQQPGQSLTLIATANQGSEATYESGFVIDKFPISRPNLTFSTLTVSNMSPEDSSIYLCSVGERGKLFFGSGTQLSVL.

This chain connects TRBV29-1 to TRBJ1-4, with 7 bases fitting TRBD1. Looked up from germline, CDR1 is SQVTM and CDR2 is ANQGSEA. This CDR3 is 14 amino acids long. V was pared by 2 bases and J by 10 bases, with 10 bases of the junction left unmatched. The CDR3 here is CSVESDREGGKLFF. The CDR3 region has the DNA TGCAGCGTTGAAAGCGACAGGGAAGGTGGAAAACTGTTTTTT.

Here the CDR3 reads CASSPGQGINYGYTF. DNA for the CDR3: TGTGCCAGCAGCCCGGGACAGGGGATTAACTATGGCTACACCTTC. The chain carries TRBV7-2 and TRBJ1-2, with TRBD1 matching 10 bases. There are 15 residues in the CDR3. CDR1 is SGHTA and CDR2 is FQGNSA in the germline V gene. J gave up 1 base and V 5 bases, and 4 bases lay outside the gene matches.

This chain links TRBV18 with TRBJ1-4, with D unclear. With 1 base removed from V and 6 bases from J, the gap between germline ends came to 12 bases. The CDR3 extends over 15 amino acids. CDR1 and CDR2 (germline): KGHSH, LQKENI. The CDR3 coding sequence is TGTGCCAGCTCACCACGGGCAGCCCCAGATGAAAAACTGTTTTTT. Translation: CASSPRAAPDEKLFF.

The CDR3 loop reads CASSAGGRDTQYF. CDR3 DNA: TGCGCCAGCAGTGCAGGGGGCAGGGATACGCAGTATTTT. The V call is TRBV10-1, the J call TRBJ2-3; the match to TRBD1 covers 8 bases. The CDR3 is 13 residues long. CDR1 is WNHNN, CDR2 SYGVQD, per germline (reference sequence). The trim removed 4 bases at V and 6 bases at J, leaving 3 bases unmatched.

The V gene is TRBV4-1, the J gene TRBJ2-1, with 7 bases fitting TRBD1. Germline CDR1 is MGHRA and CDR2 is YSYEKL. This CDR3 region has 16 residues. Trimming at V came to 0 bases and at J to 10 bases, leaving 12 bases not matched to a gene. The CDR3 region has the DNA TGCGCCAGCAGCCAAGATTCGCGGACAGGTGAATCCGAGCAGTTCTTC. Its protein product is CASSQDSRTGESEQFF.

The chain uses TRBV19 and TRBJ1-1, with 8 bases fitting TRBD1. The CDR3 loop spans 13 amino acids. Germline V gives CDR1 LNHDA, CDR2 SQIVND (reference sequence). After removal of 5 bases from V and 5 bases from J, the junction contained 4 bases not matched to a gene. The chain's CDR3 is CASSPQGVTEAFF. CDR3 in DNA: TGTGCCAGTAGTCCACAGGGGGTAACTGAAGCTTTCTTT.

The chain joins TRBV7-2 to TRBJ2-2; 10 nucleotides align to TRBD2. Germline CDR1 and CDR2: SGHTA and FQGNSA. This CDR3 region has 17 residues. Trimming cost V 5 bases and J 6 bases; bases outside gene matches: 12. The CDR3 is CASSPVISGGKAGELFF. The CDR3 nucleotides are TGTGCCAGCAGCCCAGTGATTAGCGGGGGGAAGGCCGGGGAGCTGTTTTTT.

The rearrangement uses TRBV5-4 and TRBJ2-7, with TRBD2 identical over 7 bases. Germline V gene sequence: CDR1 SGHNT, CDR2 YYREEE (reference sequence). This CDR3 spans 15 amino acids. V lost 6 bases and J lost 2; bases outside the gene matches: 11. CDR3 coding DNA: TGTGCCAGCACCAAGGCGGCGGGAGAGGCCTACGAGCAGTACTTC. It specifies CASTKAAGEAYEQYF.

This clone was seen just once. This chain links TRBV5-1 with TRBJ2-5, with 7 bases lining up with TRBD1. The DNA end is more similar to TRBJ2-7, so the J call may be wrong. This CDR3 is 14 amino acids long. Germline values: CDR1 SGHRS, CDR2 YFSETQ. For the CDR3, the DNA is TGCGCCAGCAGCCAACGACAGGGACGCTACGAGCAGTACTTC. Its translation is CASSQRQGRYEQYF.

This chain's CDR3 is CASSLGEAGYEQYF. The CDR3, as DNA: TGTGCCAGCAGCTTGGGGGAGGCGGGGTACGAGCAGTACTTC. V gene TRBV7-7 combines with J gene TRBJ2-7, with D tentatively TRBD2 (6 bases). Germline CDR1 SSHAT, CDR2 FNYEAQ (reference sequence). V lost 3 bases and J lost 4, with 13 bases in between. CDR3 length: 14 amino acids.

V is TRBV30 and J is TRBJ2-1, with 8 nucleotides matching TRBD1. V dropped 1 base and J dropped 9; count of bases not matched to a gene: 11. The germline gives CDR1 GTSNPN, CDR2 SVGIG (reference sequence). The CDR3 sequence is 15 residues long. This chain's CDR3 is CAWSGGTGLGGEQFF. DNA of the CDR3: TGTGCCTGGAGTGGAGGGACAGGACTGGGGGGTGAGCAGTTCTTC.

This clone has just one count. The chain couples TRBV18 to TRBJ2-5; D possibly corresponds to TRBD2 (5 bases). Germline lookup yields CDR1 KGHSH and CDR2 LQKENI. The germline V and J ends were trimmed by 3 bases and 5 bases, with 10 bases remaining between them. This CDR3 comprises 13 residues. The DNA of the CDR3 is TGTGCCAGCTCACCGAGGGAAAGGGAGACCCAGTACTTC. It is translated as CASSPRERETQYF.

This chain uses TRBV14 with TRBJ2-1; 13 bases align to TRBD2. Trimming at V came to 4 bases and at J to 3 bases, leaving 0 bases not matched to a gene. This CDR3 has 15 residues. The germline V gene has CDR1 SGHDN and CDR2 FVKESK. The DNA for the CDR3 is TGTGCCAGCAGCCGACTAGCGGGAGGCTACAATGAGCAGTTCTTC. Translating it yields CASSRLAGGYNEQFF.

V is TRBV2 and J is TRBJ2-7; 7 bases align to TRBD2. V trimming: 8 bases; J trimming: 4 bases; junction bases outside the gene matches: 17. CDR1 SNHLY and CDR2 FYNNEI come from the germline V gene. This CDR3 is built from 16 residues. The CDR3 sequence: CASHGGVSLRTYEQYF. The CDR3 DNA is TGTGCCAGCCATGGGGGGGTGAGCCTTCGAACTTACGAGCAGTACTTC.

The CDR3, as DNA: TGTGCCAGCAGCGTAGCGGCGGCCTTTTCTGGCTACACCTTC. Its protein is CASSVAAAFSGYTF. V and J are TRBV9 and TRBJ1-2, with D hard to call. Germline V gene lookup returns CDR1 SGDLS and CDR2 YYNGEE. The germline V and J ends were trimmed by 0 bases and 7 bases, with 13 bases remaining between them. The CDR3 covers 14 residues.